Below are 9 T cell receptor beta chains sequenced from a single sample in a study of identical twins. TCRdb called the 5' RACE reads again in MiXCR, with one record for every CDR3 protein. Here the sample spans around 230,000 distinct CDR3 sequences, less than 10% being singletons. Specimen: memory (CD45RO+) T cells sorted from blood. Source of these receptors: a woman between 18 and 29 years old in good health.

Here the CDR3 reads CATSRVPLGSYEQYF. For the CDR3, the DNA is TGTGCCACCAGCAGAGTCCCGCTGGGATCCTACGAGCAGTACTTC. This rearrangement joins TRBV15 to TRBJ2-7, with D uncertain. This CDR3 comprises 15 residues. Trimming took off 1 base at V and 1 base at J, with 11 bases between the two ends. Germline CDR1 and CDR2: LNHNV and YYDKDF (reference sequence).

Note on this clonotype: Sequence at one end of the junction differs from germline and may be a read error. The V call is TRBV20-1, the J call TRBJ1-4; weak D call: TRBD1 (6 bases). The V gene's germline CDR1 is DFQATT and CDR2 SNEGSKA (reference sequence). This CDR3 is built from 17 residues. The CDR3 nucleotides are TGCTGTGCTAGAGGGGTGGGTGCAGGGGTTGAGAATGAAAAACTGTTTTTT. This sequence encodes CCARGVGAGVENEKLFF.

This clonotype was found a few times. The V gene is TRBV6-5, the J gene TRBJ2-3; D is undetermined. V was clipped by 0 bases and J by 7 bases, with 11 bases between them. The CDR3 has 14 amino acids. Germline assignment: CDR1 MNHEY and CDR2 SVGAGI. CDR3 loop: CASSYSTEPNTQYF. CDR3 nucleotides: TGTGCCAGCAGTTACTCGACTGAGCCGAATACGCAGTATTTT.

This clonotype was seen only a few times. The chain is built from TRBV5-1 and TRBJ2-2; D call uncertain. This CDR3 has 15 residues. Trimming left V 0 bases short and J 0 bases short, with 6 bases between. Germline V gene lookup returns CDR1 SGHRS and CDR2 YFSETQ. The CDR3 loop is CASSLVQTNTGELFF. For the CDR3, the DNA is TGCGCCAGCAGCTTGGTACAGACGAACACCGGGGAGCTGTTTTTT.

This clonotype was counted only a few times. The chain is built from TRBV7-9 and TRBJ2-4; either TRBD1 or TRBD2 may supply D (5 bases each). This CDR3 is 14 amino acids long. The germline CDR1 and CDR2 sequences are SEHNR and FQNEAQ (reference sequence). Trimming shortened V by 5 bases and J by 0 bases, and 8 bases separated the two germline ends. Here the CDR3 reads CASSPGTAKNIQYF. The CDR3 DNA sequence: TGTGCCAGCAGCCCGGGGACAGCCAAAAACATTCAGTACTTC. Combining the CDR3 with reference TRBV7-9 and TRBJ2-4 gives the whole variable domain DTGVSQNPRHKITKRGQNVTFRCDPISEHNRLYWYRQTLGQGPEFLTYFQNEAQLEKSRLLSDRFSAERPKGSFSTLEIQRTEQGDSAMYLCASSPGTAKNIQYFGAGTRLSVL.

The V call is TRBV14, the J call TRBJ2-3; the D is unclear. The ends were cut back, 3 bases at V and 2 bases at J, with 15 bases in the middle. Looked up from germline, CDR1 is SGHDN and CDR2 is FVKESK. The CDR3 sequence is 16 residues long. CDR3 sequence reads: CASSQFRTVFTDTQYF. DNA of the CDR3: TGTGCCAGCAGCCAGTTCCGGACGGTGTTCACAGATACGCAGTATTTT.

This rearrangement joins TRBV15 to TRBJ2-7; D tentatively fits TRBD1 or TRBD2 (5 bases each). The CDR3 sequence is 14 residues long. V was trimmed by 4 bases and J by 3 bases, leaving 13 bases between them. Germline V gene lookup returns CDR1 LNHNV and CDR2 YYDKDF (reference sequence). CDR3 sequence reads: CATSMRGPDYEQYF. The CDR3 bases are TGTGCCACCAGCATGAGGGGCCCAGACTACGAGCAGTACTTC.

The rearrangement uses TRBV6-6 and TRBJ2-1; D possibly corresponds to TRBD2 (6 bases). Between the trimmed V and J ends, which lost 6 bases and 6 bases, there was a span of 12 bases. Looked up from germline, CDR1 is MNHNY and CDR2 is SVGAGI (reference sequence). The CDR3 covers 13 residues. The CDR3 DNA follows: TGTGCCAGCAGGTTAGGAGGGTTCAATGAGCAGTTCTTC. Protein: CASRLGGFNEQFF.

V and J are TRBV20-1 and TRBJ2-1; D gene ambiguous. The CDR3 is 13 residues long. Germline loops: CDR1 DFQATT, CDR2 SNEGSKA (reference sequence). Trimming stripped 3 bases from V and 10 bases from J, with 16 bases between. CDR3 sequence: CSASWTPGSEQFF. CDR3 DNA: TGCAGTGCTAGCTGGACGCCTGGATCGGAGCAGTTCTTC.